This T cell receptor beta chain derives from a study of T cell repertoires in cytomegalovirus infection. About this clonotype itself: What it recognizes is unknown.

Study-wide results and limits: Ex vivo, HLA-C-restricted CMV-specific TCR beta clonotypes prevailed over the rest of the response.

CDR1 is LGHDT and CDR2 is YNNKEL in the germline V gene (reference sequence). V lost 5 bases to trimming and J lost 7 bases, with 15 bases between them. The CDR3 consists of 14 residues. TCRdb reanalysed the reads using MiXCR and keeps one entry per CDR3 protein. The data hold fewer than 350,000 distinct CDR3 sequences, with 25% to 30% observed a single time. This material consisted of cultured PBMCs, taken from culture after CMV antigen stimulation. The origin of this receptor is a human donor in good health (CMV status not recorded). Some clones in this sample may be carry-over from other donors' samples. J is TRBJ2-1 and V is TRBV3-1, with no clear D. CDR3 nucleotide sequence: TGTGCCAGCAGCACTCCCCTAGGTGGTAATGAGCAGTTCTTC. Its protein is CASSTPLGGNEQFF.